The rows below give T cell receptor beta chains drawn from one sample of a study of cytomegalovirus exposure and HLA in healthy donors. The assay was immunoSEQ multiplex PCR, and TCRdb's table has in-frame clones only and misses some. The data show 130,000 or so clones, about nine tenths seen once. The source material was PBMCs. All receptors come from a man aged 30 to 45 in good health and CMV-seronegative. The CDR3 runs from the conserved cysteine through the conserved F or W. The order of the fields is J gene, V gene, D gene, CDR3 protein, CDR3 DNA. D genes are given only for firm matches.

TRBJ2-7 TRBV2 NA CASSENLGGTYEQYF TGTGCCAGCAGTGAAAATCTCGGGGGAACCTACGAGCAGTACTTC
TRBJ2-3 TRBV28 NA CASSLSYPQAYTDTQYF TGTGCCAGCAGTTTATCCTACCCCCAGGCCTACACAGATACGCAGTATTTT
TRBJ1-4 TRBV27 NA CASREWRSGTNEKLFF TGTGCCAGCAGAGAGTGGAGGAGTGGGACTAATGAAAAACTGTTTTTT
TRBJ2-7 TRBV7-8 TRBD1 CASSEHLGTEYEQYF TGTGCCAGCAGCGAACACCTAGGGACAGAGTACGAGCAGTACTTC
TRBJ1-6 TRBV6-6 NA CASSPPGAKNNSPLHF TGTGCCAGCAGTCCACCAGGGGCAAAAAATAATTCACCCCTCCACTTT
TRBJ1-1 TRBV7-9 NA CASIPGGFLEAFF TGTGCCAGCATCCCCGGAGGATTTCTCGAAGCTTTCTTT
TRBJ1-1 TRBV27 NA CASSFEGQEAFF TGTGCCAGCAGTTTTGAAGGACAGGAAGCTTTCTTT
TRBJ1-2 TRBV28 NA CASSQVPGGGYGYTF TGTGCCAGCAGCCAAGTCCCGGGGGGCGGCTATGGCTACACCTTC
TRBJ2-5 TRBV5-6 TRBD2 CASSLPLAAQETQYF TGTGCCAGCAGCCTTCCGCTAGCGGCACAAGAGACCCAGTACTTC
TRBJ2-7 TRBV19 NA CASSIQSPAGALEQYF TGTGCCAGTAGTATTCAAAGTCCGGCAGGGGCCCTCGAGCAGTACTTC
TRBJ2-7 TRBV4-1 TRBD1 CASSLVAGQGLSYEQYF TGCGCCAGCAGCCTGGTCGCAGGACAGGGACTTTCCTACGAGCAGTACTTC
TRBJ1-6 TRBV2 TRBD1 CASSEGTGVSPLHF TGTGCCAGCAGTGAAGGGACAGGGGTTTCACCCCTCCACTTT
TRBJ1-5 TRBV4-1 TRBD1 CASRDFQGASNQPQHF TGCGCCAGCAGGGATTTCCAGGGGGCAAGCAATCAGCCCCAGCATTTT
TRBJ2-2 TRBV29-1 TRBD1 CSVKGPSGTGANTGELFF TGCAGCGTCAAAGGGCCTAGTGGGACAGGGGCGAACACCGGGGAGCTGTTTTTT
TRBJ2-7 TRBV29-1 TRBD2 CSVAGGNNPREQYF TGCAGCGTTGCGGGAGGGAACAATCCCCGAGAGCAGTACTTC
TRBJ2-2 TRBV10-3 TRBD1 CAISESWTGISTGELFF TGTGCCATCAGTGAGTCCTGGACAGGGATAAGCACCGGGGAGCTGTTTTTT
TRBJ1-2 TRBV28 TRBD1 CASSLVDRENGYTF TGTGCCAGCAGTTTAGTCGACAGGGAGAATGGCTACACCTTC
TRBJ1-2 TRBV7-9 NA CASSSPTFVTGPPNYGYTF TGTGCCAGCAGCTCGCCAACTTTTGTGACAGGACCGCCTAACTATGGCTACACCTTC
TRBJ2-1 TRBV7-2 NA CAEVRSAVEQFF TGTGCAGAAGTACGTTCCGCGGTTGAGCAGTTCTTC
TRBJ1-1 TRBV4-3 NA CASSHTDGWNTEAFF TGCGCCAGCAGCCACACAGACGGATGGAACACTGAAGCTTTCTTT
TRBJ1-1 TRBV11-1 TRBD1 CASSFGQGDTEAFF TGTGCCAGCAGCTTCGGACAGGGCGACACTGAAGCTTTCTTT
TRBJ1-5 TRBV10-2 TRBD1 CASRTGTGYNQPQHF TGCGCCAGCAGAACCGGGACAGGATACAATCAGCCCCAGCATTTT
TRBJ1-1 TRBV5-1 NA CASSPPVGAEAFF TGCGCCAGCAGCCCCCCCGTGGGGGCGGAAGCTTTCTTT
TRBJ1-3 TRBV11-2 NA CASRDIRETGNTIYF TGTGCCAGCAGGGACATCAGGGAAACTGGAAACACCATATATTTT